The 21 T cell receptor beta chains reported below all come from one sample, sequenced in a study of Ad26.COV2.S vaccination and SARS-CoV-2 variants (dated by TCRdb to 2020 to 2023). Libraries were prepared through the immunoSEQ multiplex PCR assay. Held by TCRdb, this immuneACCESS table contains in-frame sequences only and omits some clones. Under half of the omission traces to an unresolved V gene where checked; the cause of the rest is unknown. The sample table lists about 390,000 clones, approximately 91% of them with a count of one. The ten most abundant clones make up 3% to 4.5% of the sample. Per the publication, the treatment or condition label means: 15 to 20 received Ad26.COV2.S at low or high dose, single or two shots; 5 received placebo; per-sample allocation not given. Repertoires of vaccine and placebo recipients were sequenced from samples collected on day 63 after the first injection.

Material: peripheral blood, obtained in a trial of Ad26.COV2.S vaccine versus placebo. Every receptor here comes from a person between 18 and 65 years old who received the Ad26.COV2.S COVID-19 vaccine or a placebo.

The chain recombines TRBV3-1 (or the pseudogene TRBV3-2) with TRBJ1-4, with TRBD1 as a possible D gene (6 bases). This CDR3 region has 18 residues. V dropped 1 base and J dropped 6 bases, with 21 bases sitting between them. Germline assignment: CDR1 LGHDT and CDR2 YNNKEL (reference sequence). CDR3 nucleotides: TGTGCCAGCAGCCAAGGTCTGGCCGACGAGGGACAAGATGAAAAACTGTTTTTT. It translates to CASSQGLADEGQDEKLFF.

The chain employs TRBV9 and TRBJ2-4; the match to TRBD2 covers 13 bases. V gave up 2 bases and J gave up 0 bases; unmatched junction bases: 5. This CDR3 spans 18 amino acids. Germline CDR1 reads SGDLS; CDR2 reads YYNGEE. The CDR3, as DNA: TGTGCCAGCAGCGTCACTAGCGGGGGGGATTTAGCCAAAAACATTCAGTACTTC. Translation: CASSVTSGGDLAKNIQYF.

A single count supports this clone. This chain connects TRBV5-1 to TRBJ1-1; D not certain. Per the germline V gene, CDR1 is SGHRS and CDR2 is YFSETQ. Between the trimmed V and J ends, which lost 4 bases and 6 bases, there was a span of 13 bases. This CDR3 has 13 amino acids. The CDR3 reads CASSRAGLSEAFF. CDR3 nucleotide sequence: TGCGCCAGCAGCCGGGCGGGATTATCTGAAGCTTTCTTT.

V is TRBV5-5 and J is TRBJ1-6; D perhaps matches TRBD1 (5 bases). Trimming took 4 bases from V and 14 from J, leaving 19 bases between them. Germline CDR1 and CDR2: SGHKS and YYEKEE (reference sequence). The CDR3 totals 14 residues. The CDR3 reads CASSAGRQLVTLHF. CDR3 in DNA: TGTGCCAGCAGCGCGGGGAGACAGCTAGTCACCCTCCACTTT.

J is TRBJ2-5 and V is TRBV12-2; TRBD2 is the table's D call and was not checked against the DNA. TRBV12-2 is flagged as a pseudogene. This CDR3 is built from 16 residues. The DNA for the CDR3 is TGTGCAAGTCCCCCCTTGACTAGCGGGGGGGCAGAGACCCAGTACTTC. It codes for CASPPLTSGGAETQYF.

The gene calls are TRBV6-5 and TRBJ2-5, with 7 bases that match TRBD1. The junction had 3 bases not matched to a gene; V was cut back by 5 bases and J by 3 bases. CDR1 is MNHEY and CDR2 is SVGAGI in the germline V gene. The CDR3 extends over 13 amino acids. DNA for the CDR3: TGTGCCAGCAGTCCCGGGACAGAAGAGACCCAGTACTTC. It translates to CASSPGTEETQYF.

V gene TRBV14 combines with J gene TRBJ2-3, with D hard to call. This CDR3 is built from 13 residues. The germline gives CDR1 SGHDN, CDR2 FVKESK. The germline V and J ends were trimmed by 4 bases and 1 base, with 6 bases remaining between them. CDR3 sequence reads: CASSPVGTDTQYF. CDR3 bases: TGTGCCAGCAGCCCCGTGGGCACAGATACGCAGTATTTT.

The gene calls are TRBV20-1 and TRBJ2-1, with D possibly being TRBD1 (6 bases). Germline-derived CDR1 and CDR2 are DFQATT and SNEGSKA (reference sequence). This CDR3 region has 11 residues. V was trimmed by 6 bases and J by 10 bases, leaving 13 bases between them. CDR3 residues: CSARQVKEQFF. Here the CDR3 DNA reads TGCAGTGCCAGACAGGTTAAGGAGCAGTTCTTC.

This sequence joins TRBV5-1 and TRBJ1-2; the match to TRBD1 covers 7 bases. The ends lost 4 bases at V and 8 bases at J; junction bases unmatched: 11. Germline CDR1 SGHRS, CDR2 YFSETQ. The CDR3 sequence is 14 residues long. The CDR3 loop reads CASSTPDRVWGYTF. The CDR3 coding sequence is TGCGCCAGCAGCACCCCAGACAGGGTCTGGGGCTACACCTTC.

This chain joins TRBV7-9 and TRBJ1-5; the D gene is possibly TRBD1 (6 bases). This CDR3 is built from 14 residues. V was clipped by 1 base and J by 6 bases, with 10 bases between them. CDR1 SEHNR and CDR2 FQNEAQ come from the germline V gene (reference sequence). CDR3 protein: CASSLEGDSQPQHF. CDR3 in DNA: TGTGCCAGCAGCTTAGAGGGGGACTCTCAGCCCCAGCATTTT.

The V call is TRBV5-8, the J call TRBJ2-3, with 7 bases lining up with TRBD1. The ends lost 0 bases at V and 2 bases at J; junction bases unmatched: 12. CDR3 size: 18 residues. Germline V gene data show CDR1 as SGHTS and CDR2 as YDEGEE. This CDR3 is CASSLALRLGGNTDTQYF. The CDR3 DNA is TGTGCCAGCAGCTTGGCCCTTCGTTTAGGGGGCAACACAGATACGCAGTATTTT.

The J gene is TRBJ2-3, the V gene TRBV7-9; no definite D call. Deletions cut 1 base from V and 4 bases from J, with 6 bases between. The germline gives CDR1 SEHNR, CDR2 FQNEAQ (reference sequence). The CDR3 length is 13 residues. The CDR3 region is CASSLVGADTQYF. CDR3 coding DNA: TGTGCCAGCAGCTTAGTTGGCGCAGATACGCAGTATTTT.

This chain joins TRBV18 and TRBJ1-2; TRBD1 agrees at 8 bases. Germline CDR1 and CDR2: KGHSH and LQKENI. V gave up 8 bases and J gave up 3 bases; unmatched junction bases: 8. The CDR3 contains 14 residues. In DNA, the CDR3 is TGTGCCAGCCTACGAGACAGGGGCGACTATGGCTACACCTTC. This codes for CASLRDRGDYGYTF.

As to this clone: A read error may account for a junction end that differs from germline. The chain employs TRBV7-7 and TRBJ2-7; D uncertain. Germline values: CDR1 SSHAT, CDR2 FNYEAQ (reference sequence). This CDR3 has 13 residues. CDR3 in amino acids: CASSLGPSYEQYF. CDR3 DNA sequence: TGTGCTAGCAGCTTAGGTCCCTCCTACGAGCAGTACTTC. Variable domain in full (rest from reference TRBV7-7 and TRBJ2-7): GAGVSQSPRYKVTKRGQDVTLRCDPISSHATLYWYQQALGQGPEFLTYFNYEAQPDKSGLPSDRFSAERPEGSISTLTIQRTEQRDSAMYRCASSLGPSYEQYFGPGTRLTVT.

The chain carries TRBV15 and TRBJ1-1, with a weak D call TRBD1 (5 bases). Germline V gene data show CDR1 as LNHNV and CDR2 as YYDKDF (reference sequence). CDR3 length equals 15 residues. The V gene lost 3 bases and the J gene lost 1 base, with 12 bases spanning the gap. Here the CDR3 DNA reads TGTGCCACCAGCAGGAAAGGGGCGCGGAACACTGAAGCTTTCTTT. Protein: CATSRKGARNTEAFF.

This rearrangement joins TRBV11-2 to TRBJ2-5, with unresolved D. V was trimmed by 1 base and J by 4 bases, leaving 10 bases between them. Germline assignment: CDR1 SGHAT and CDR2 FQNNGV. The CDR3 is 14 amino acids. The CDR3 DNA follows: TGTGCCAGCAGCTTAGGGCTGGGATCAGAGACCCAGTACTTC. It codes for CASSLGLGSETQYF.

V is TRBV27 and J is TRBJ2-2; 14 positions match TRBD2. V lost 8 bases and J lost 3; bases outside the gene matches: 5. The germline V gene has CDR1 MNHEY and CDR2 SMNVEV (reference sequence). This CDR3 has 16 residues. The CDR3 DNA follows: TGTGCCAGCCGACTAGCGGGGGGGCTGGACACCGGGGAGCTGTTTTTT. This translates into CASRLAGGLDTGELFF.

The chain couples TRBV29-1 to TRBJ1-2; D is unresolved. Trimming pared 2 bases from V and 4 bases from J, leaving 5 bases between. The CDR3 contains 11 residues. The germline V gene encodes CDR1 SQVTM and CDR2 ANQGSEA. The CDR3 coding sequence is TGCAGCGTTGAAAGGGTCTATGGCTACACCTTC. Residues: CSVERVYGYTF.

The chain links TRBV6-6 to TRBJ2-3; D gene ambiguous. The CDR3 covers 15 residues. V gave up 2 bases and J gave up 0 bases, with 9 bases separating them. Germline values: CDR1 MNHNY, CDR2 SVGAGI (reference sequence). CDR3 in amino acids: CASSYDEASTDTQYF. CDR3 bases: TGTGCCAGCAGTTACGATGAGGCTAGCACAGATACGCAGTATTTT.

The chain links TRBV6-1 to TRBJ1-2; a weak D match, TRBD1 (6 bases). The CDR3 sequence is 16 residues long. Looked up from germline, CDR1 is MNHNS and CDR2 is SASEGT. The ends were cut back, 4 bases at V and 3 bases at J, with 18 bases in the middle. The CDR3 protein is CASSAHLEAGDYGYTF. CDR3 DNA sequence: TGTGCCAGCAGTGCCCATCTTGAGGCAGGGGACTATGGCTACACCTTC.

For this clone: No conserved phenylalanine or tryptophan is present at the end of the CDR3, so a read error is the likely explanation. Because the CDR3's place on the DNA is in doubt, the DNA is left out and the CDR3 is given as listed by TCRdb. The J gene is TRBJ1-6, the V gene TRBV28; the table's D call of TRBD1 was not tested on the DNA. The CDR3 contains 13 residues when both ends are counted. Germline V gene sequence: CDR1 MDHEN, CDR2 SYDVKM. CDR3 in amino acids: CASSLPHREKNHG.